Presented here are 29 T cell receptor beta chains from one specimen sequenced in a study of T cells in Graves' hyperthyroidism and ophthalmopathy. Using RNA transcripts as the source, TCR beta CDR3 regions were amplified. TCR CDR3 regions were first amplified by RT-PCR with HTBI primers. TCRdb reprocessed the multiplex PCR reads via MiXCR and lists one record per CDR3 protein. The sample lists over 45,000 distinct CDR3 sequences, roughly 50% occurring once. Sequencing was performed on blood. The receptor set was obtained from a woman in her forties or fifties with Graves' ophthalmopathy.

This clonotype was found many times. The rearrangement joins TRBV19 to TRBJ2-3, with 10 bases lining up with TRBD2. CDR1 and CDR2 (germline): LNHDA, SQIVND (reference sequence). CDR3 length: 17 residues. V was pared by 2 bases and J by 2 bases, with 7 bases of the junction left unmatched. The CDR3 coding sequence is TGTGCCAGTAGTATACGCGGACTAGCGGATCTCACAGATACGCAGTATTTT. Protein sequence: CASSIRGLADLTDTQYF.

This rearrangement joins TRBV5-1 to TRBJ2-3; no clear D. The germline gives CDR1 SGHRS, CDR2 YFSETQ. V was cut by 0 bases and J by 1 base, with 9 bases left in between. The CDR3 extends over 15 amino acids. The CDR3: CASSLDSYGTDTQYF. The CDR3 nucleotides are TGCGCCAGCAGCTTGGATTCCTATGGCACAGATACGCAGTATTTT.

Remarks on this clonotype: One end of the junction does not line up with germline, which may come from a read error. The chain recombines TRBV5-1 with TRBJ2-6; D may correspond to TRBD1 or TRBD2 (5 bases each). Germline V lookup: CDR1 SGHRS, CDR2 YFSETQ. This CDR3 region has 16 residues. In DNA form, the CDR3 reads TGCGCCAGCGGCTTGAGGGGCGGATCTGGGGCCAACGTCCTGACTTTC. Translation: CASGLRGGSGANVLTF.

The chain employs TRBV12-3 or TRBV12-4 and TRBJ2-5; maybe TRBD1 (6 bases). The V and J ends lost 6 bases and 3 bases respectively, with 20 bases between them. This CDR3 has 16 amino acids. This CDR3 reads CASRSLRQASEETQYF. DNA of the CDR3: TGTGCCAGCAGGAGCCTCCGACAGGCCTCCGAAGAGACCCAGTACTTC.

In this sample, this clonotype turned up many times. The V gene is TRBV27, the J gene TRBJ2-5; possible D gene TRBD2, 5 bases. The CDR3 is 14 amino acids. Between the trimmed V and J ends, which lost 5 bases and 3 bases, there was a span of 13 bases. Germline loops: CDR1 MNHEY, CDR2 SMNVEV (reference sequence). The CDR3: CASSPRGQKETQYF. Here the CDR3 DNA reads TGTGCCAGCAGTCCCCGGGGTCAAAAAGAGACCCAGTACTTC.

This chain uses TRBV20-1 with TRBJ2-5; perhaps TRBD1 as D (5 bases). V lost 0 bases to trimming and J lost 5 bases, with 22 bases between them. This CDR3 comprises 17 residues. Looked up from germline, CDR1 is DFQATT and CDR2 is SNEGSKA (reference sequence). In nucleotides, the CDR3 is TGCAGTGCTAGAGATTTGGGGCCGGGCTCCGTCGGGGAGACCCAGTACTTC. This sequence encodes CSARDLGPGSVGETQYF.

This clonotype was counted at least ten times. The chain joins TRBV7-9 to TRBJ2-1; D unresolved. CDR1 is SEHNR, CDR2 FQNEAQ, per germline (reference sequence). The CDR3 runs to 15 residues. Trimming removed 5 bases from V and 3 bases from J, with 14 bases in between. The CDR3, as DNA: TGTGCCAGCAGCCAACTGTCGCCTTTCTACAATGAGCAGTTCTTC. Its protein product is CASSQLSPFYNEQFF.

This clonotype qualifies as medium-sized. The CDR3 coding sequence is TGTGCCACCAGCAGAGATCAACAAGAGACCCAGTACTTC. This translates into CATSRDQQETQYF. The chain carries TRBV15 and TRBJ2-5; D call uncertain. V lost 0 bases, J lost 2 bases, and 4 bases lay in between. This CDR3 contains 13 residues. CDR1 is LNHNV and CDR2 is YYDKDF in the germline V gene (reference sequence).

The chain recombines TRBV7-6 with TRBJ1-2; TRBD1 agrees at 8 bases. The J segment lost 5 bases and the V segment lost 5 bases, leaving 13 bases of the junction unmatched. The CDR3 covers 16 residues. Germline V lookup: CDR1 SGHVS, CDR2 FNYEAQ. CDR3 protein: CASSPRSGGVNYGYTF. As DNA, the CDR3 is TGTGCCAGCAGCCCCCGGTCAGGGGGCGTCAATTATGGCTACACCTTC.

This clonotype was counted many times. The DNA of the CDR3 is TGTGCCAGCAGTCCGACTCCAGGCGGTGAGACCCAGTACTTC. Its translation is CASSPTPGGETQYF. V usage is TRBV12-3 or TRBV12-4 and J usage is TRBJ2-5; D remains unclear. Trimming pared 5 bases from V and 5 bases from J, leaving 15 bases between. The CDR3 is made up of 14 amino acids.

The V gene is TRBV2, the J gene TRBJ2-1, with 10 bases identical to TRBD2. The CDR3 totals 14 residues. In germline, CDR1 is SNHLY, CDR2 FYNNEI. Trimming cost V 3 bases and J 8 bases; bases outside gene matches: 4. The CDR3 here is CASSDSGGADEQFF. CDR3 bases: TGTGCCAGCAGTGACAGCGGGGGGGCCGATGAGCAGTTCTTC.

In its sample, this clonotype was seen many times. The chain joins TRBV20-1 to TRBJ2-1; D possibly corresponds to TRBD2 (5 bases). The V gene's germline CDR1 is DFQATT and CDR2 SNEGSKA (reference sequence). The length of the CDR3 is 11 residues. V was pared by 8 bases and J by 6 bases, with 11 bases between. The CDR3 sequence: CSRARGNEQFF. CDR3 DNA: TGCAGTCGGGCCCGGGGCAATGAGCAGTTCTTC.

This chain joins TRBV10-1 and TRBJ2-7; a possible D gene is TRBD1 (6 bases). V was shortened by 10 bases and J by 0 bases, with 10 bases between the two germline ends. The CDR3 spans 12 residues. The germline V gene encodes CDR1 WNHNN and CDR2 SYGVQD (reference sequence). DNA of the CDR3: TGCGCCACAGGGGAGAGCTCCTACGAGCAGTACTTC. This sequence encodes CATGESSYEQYF.

Regarding this clonotype: In this CDR3 the conserved last residue, phenylalanine or tryptophan, is missing, so a read error is likely. The chain joins TRBV6-5 to TRBJ2-5; D remains unclear. The ends were cut back, 2 bases at V and 7 bases at J, with 17 bases in the middle. In germline, CDR1 is MNHEY, CDR2 SVGAGI. The CDR3 has 15 amino acids. As DNA, the CDR3 is TGTGCCAGCAGTTACGCGGCCCTCCTCAAAGGGACCCAGTACTGC. Protein sequence: CASSYAALLKGTQYC.

Written as DNA, the CDR3 is TGTGCCACCAGTGACCTAAGCGGAGACACAGATACGCAGTATTTT. Protein: CATSDLSGDTDTQYF. The V call is TRBV24-1, the J call TRBJ2-3; a possible D gene is TRBD2 (5 bases). Trimming cost V 4 bases and J 2 bases, with 12 bases left between them. The germline gives CDR1 KGHDR, CDR2 SFDVKD. CDR3 length: 15 amino acids.

The chain carries TRBV7-2 and TRBJ2-5; TRBD2 matches at 14 bases. The ends lost 3 bases at V and 6 bases at J; junction bases unmatched: 6. This CDR3 has 16 residues. Germline V gene lookup returns CDR1 SGHTA and CDR2 FQGNSA. The CDR3 DNA sequence: TGTGCCAGCAGCTTTAAGACTAGCGGGGGGGATCAGACCCAGTACTTC. Encoded protein: CASSFKTSGGDQTQYF.

This clonotype was counted at least ten times. The rearrangement joins TRBV14 to TRBJ2-1; D gene ambiguous. CDR3 length: 15 amino acids. Looked up from germline, CDR1 is SGHDN and CDR2 is FVKESK. The V end lost 5 bases, the J end lost 3 bases, and 14 bases lay between the germline ends. The CDR3 bases are TGTGCCAGCAGCATCGAACCAGGAAACTACAATGAGCAGTTCTTC. It is translated as CASSIEPGNYNEQFF.

This chain joins TRBV29-1 and TRBJ1-1, with 8 nucleotides matching TRBD1. CDR3 size: 13 residues. Germline V gene sequence: CDR1 SQVTM, CDR2 ANQGSEA. Unmatched junction bases numbered 10, after V lost 6 bases and J lost 7 bases. This CDR3 reads CSVRTGTGGEAFF. The CDR3 DNA sequence: TGCAGCGTACGGACAGGGACAGGCGGTGAAGCTTTCTTT.

CDR3 coding DNA: TGTGCCAGCAGCTTGGGATCCACAACCGGGGCAGAAGCTTTCTTT. As protein: CASSLGSTTGAEAFF. The rearrangement uses TRBV7-3 and TRBJ1-1; tentative D call: TRBD1 (5 bases). There are 15 residues in the CDR3. CDR1 and CDR2 from the germline V gene are SGHTA and FQGTGA. V shed 3 bases and J shed 8 bases, with 19 bases lying between them. The full variable domain, in which reference TRBV7-3 and TRBJ1-1 provide the parts outside the CDR3, is GAGVSQTPSNKVTEKGKYVELRCDPISGHTALYWYRQSLGQGPEFLIYFQGTGAADDSGLPNDRFFAVRPEGSVSTLKIQRTERGDSAVYLCASSLGSTTGAEAFFGQGTRLTVV.

The genes are TRBV11-2 and TRBJ2-3; perhaps TRBD1 as D (6 bases). TRBJ1-5 matches the DNA end more closely, so the J call is doubtful. The length of the CDR3 is 18 residues. Germline V gives CDR1 SGHAT, CDR2 FQNNGV. Here the CDR3 DNA reads TGTGCCAGCAGCTTAGGCCAGCGGGGGGGCCGAGGCACAGATACGCAGCATTTT. Translating it yields CASSLGQRGGRGTDTQHF.

This clonotype was detected a few times. The gene calls are TRBV10-3 and TRBJ2-2; TRBD2 is a possible D gene (5 bases). The CDR3 sequence is 14 residues long. The V end lost 3 bases, the J end lost 3 bases, and 8 bases lay between the germline ends. Germline CDR1 is ENHRY and CDR2 is SYGVKD. CDR3 in amino acids: CAISDGRDTGELFF. CDR3 in DNA: TGTGCCATCAGTGATGGGCGGGACACCGGGGAGCTGTTTTTT.

There are many counts of this clonotype. The chain uses TRBV20-1 and TRBJ2-3, with no clear D. The V gene's germline CDR1 is DFQATT and CDR2 SNEGSKA (reference sequence). This CDR3 spans 15 amino acids. V lost 0 bases and J lost 0, with 10 bases in between. The CDR3 loop is CSARDSSKSTDTQYF. The DNA for the CDR3 is TGCAGTGCTAGAGATAGTAGCAAAAGCACAGATACGCAGTATTTT.

By sample share, this clonotype is medium-sized. The V gene is TRBV10-3, the J gene TRBJ1-2; possible D gene TRBD1, 5 bases. Looked up from germline, CDR1 is ENHRY and CDR2 is SYGVKD. CDR3 length: 14 amino acids. V gave up 2 bases and J gave up 4 bases, with 11 bases separating them. The CDR3 spells CAISEGQGGYGYTF. Written as DNA, the CDR3 is TGTGCCATCAGTGAGGGTCAGGGCGGCTATGGCTACACCTTC.

J is TRBJ2-1 and V is TRBV29-1; D gene uncertain. The germline V gene encodes CDR1 SQVTM and CDR2 ANQGSEA. V shed 3 bases and J shed 5 bases, with 8 bases lying between them. This CDR3 has 12 amino acids. The CDR3 protein is CSVEAGDNEQFF. CDR3 nucleotides: TGCAGCGTTGAGGCTGGGGACAATGAGCAGTTCTTC.

The chain combines TRBV20-1 with TRBJ1-2; 7 nucleotides line up with TRBD1. Germline assignment: CDR1 DFQATT and CDR2 SNEGSKA (reference sequence). V was pared by 2 bases and J by 14 bases, with 11 bases of the junction left unmatched. The CDR3 sequence is 12 residues long. CDR3 sequence: CSARRDSQRGTF. CDR3 nucleotides: TGCAGTGCTAGACGGGACAGTCAAAGGGGGACCTTC.

By share, this clonotype counts as medium-sized (0.01 to 0.1%). The chain couples TRBV15 to TRBJ1-5, with TRBD1 as a possible D gene (5 bases). The CDR3 runs to 15 residues. Germline V gene lookup returns CDR1 LNHNV and CDR2 YYDKDF (reference sequence). The germline V and J ends were trimmed by 0 bases and 3 bases, with 9 bases remaining between them. CDR3 amino acids: CATSRDKGFNQPQHF. As DNA, the CDR3 is TGTGCCACCAGCAGAGACAAGGGGTTCAATCAGCCCCAGCATTTT.

A single count supports this clonotype. The chain joins TRBV7-2 to TRBJ2-6; TRBD2 agrees at 10 bases. Germline assignment: CDR1 SGHTA and CDR2 FQGNSA. The CDR3 has 17 amino acids. V shed 5 bases and J 0 bases; nucleotides not matched to a gene: 4. CDR3 bases: TGTGCCAGCAGCGAACCTAGCGGGGGCTCTGGGGCCAACGTCCTGACTTTC. Translation: CASSEPSGGSGANVLTF.

V and J are TRBV19 and TRBJ2-7; a possible D gene is TRBD2 (5 bases). V was clipped by 0 bases and J by 2 bases, with 14 bases between them. This CDR3 is built from 16 residues. Germline lookup yields CDR1 LNHDA and CDR2 SQIVND (reference sequence). CDR3 sequence reads: CASSIDRRIGTYEQYF. CDR3 coding DNA: TGTGCCAGTAGTATAGATCGTCGTATCGGGACCTACGAGCAGTACTTC.

A single count supports this clonotype. CDR3 DNA sequence: TGTGCCAGCAGCCTAGAGGACCGCTACAATGAGCAGTTCTTC. Residues: CASSLEDRYNEQFF. J is TRBJ2-1 and V is TRBV7-3, with unresolved D. The germline CDR1 and CDR2 sequences are SGHTA and FQGTGA. V lost 5 bases to trimming and J lost 3 bases, with 11 bases between them. This CDR3 spans 14 amino acids. The complete variable domain, with remaining parts taken from reference TRBV7-3 and TRBJ2-1, reads GAGVSQTPSNKVTEKGKYVELRCDPISGHTALYWYRQSLGQGPEFLIYFQGTGAADDSGLPNDRFFAVRPEGSVSTLKIQRTERGDSAVYLCASSLEDRYNEQFFGPGTRLTVL.